Presented here are 22 T cell receptor beta chains from one specimen sequenced in a study of chemoradiotherapy in HPV16-positive cancers. TCRdb's copy holds only in-frame clones and misses some; the assay was immunoSEQ multiplex PCR. The sample shows 2,000 to 2,500 clones, roughly 86% of them seen only once. Sample: tumor tissue, taken from a patient who underwent chemoradiotherapy. These receptors all stem from a human donor with HPV-associated anogenital cancer.

The genes are TRBV4-1 and TRBJ2-7; TRBD1 agrees at 10 bases. CDR3 length equals 17 residues. Germline-derived CDR1 and CDR2 are MGHRA and YSYEKL. V shed 0 bases and J 3 bases; nucleotides not matched to a gene: 8. CDR3 in DNA: TGCGCCAGCAGCCAAGATGTAGGGGACAGGGGCATCTACGAGCAGTACTTC. It specifies CASSQDVGDRGIYEQYF.

The chain is built from TRBV5-5 and TRBJ1-1; D remains unclear. The CDR3 is 13 amino acids. V was trimmed by 3 bases and J by 5 bases, leaving 11 bases between them. From germline, CDR1 is SGHKS and CDR2 YYEKEE (reference sequence). The CDR3 spells CASSSLTGTEAFF. CDR3 coding DNA: TGTGCCAGCAGCTCCCTAACTGGGACTGAAGCTTTCTTT.

The chain combines TRBV6-1 with TRBJ2-6, with D unclear. This CDR3 is 13 amino acids long. Germline values: CDR1 MNHNS, CDR2 SASEGT. Trimming cost V 2 bases and J 1 base, with 0 bases left between them. The CDR3 region has the DNA TGTGCCAGCAGTGAATCTGGGGCCAACGTCCTGACTTTC. Amino acid sequence: CASSESGANVLTF.

This chain joins TRBV6-6 and TRBJ1-3; no firm D call. Germline V lookup: CDR1 MNHNY, CDR2 SVGAGI (reference sequence). V was pared by 8 bases and J by 2 bases, with 10 bases between. CDR3 length: 13 residues. CDR3 sequence reads: CASRSEAGNTIYF. In nucleotides, the CDR3 is TGTGCCAGCCGGTCCGAGGCTGGAAACACCATATATTTT.

The V gene is TRBV2, the J gene TRBJ1-4; D is undetermined. The CDR3 spans 13 residues. V shed 8 bases and J shed 4 bases, with 11 bases lying between them. Germline CDR1 is SNHLY and CDR2 is FYNNEI. The CDR3 here is CASVRGNNEKLFF. The CDR3 DNA reads TGTGCCAGCGTACGGGGTAATAATGAAAAACTGTTTTTT.

The J gene is TRBJ2-5, the V gene TRBV14, with 8 bases lining up with TRBD1. CDR1 and CDR2 (germline): SGHDN, FVKESK. Trimming at V came to 5 bases and at J to 4 bases, leaving 6 bases not matched to a gene. The CDR3 consists of 14 residues. The CDR3 is CASSSRQGLETQYF. The CDR3 DNA sequence: TGTGCCAGCAGCTCACGACAGGGGTTAGAGACCCAGTACTTC. Based on the CDR3 plus reference TRBV14 and TRBJ2-5, the full variable domain is EAGVTQFPSHSVIEKGQTVTLRCDPISGHDNLYWYRRVMGKEIKFLLHFVKESKQDESGMPNNRFLAERTGGTYSTLKVQPAELEDSGVYFCASSSRQGLETQYFGPGTRLLVL.

This rearrangement joins TRBV5-1 to TRBJ2-1, with 8 nucleotides matching TRBD2. Germline CDR1 is SGHRS and CDR2 is YFSETQ. V trimming: 4 bases; J trimming: 5 bases; junction bases outside the gene matches: 2. The CDR3 covers 13 residues. CDR3 bases: TGCGCCAGCAGCCCGGGACTAGACAATGAGCAGTTCTTC. Protein product: CASSPGLDNEQFF.

This clone was observed a single time. The chain recombines TRBV19 with TRBJ1-3, with a tentative D call TRBD1 (5 bases). The germline V gene encodes CDR1 LNHDA and CDR2 SQIVND (reference sequence). Between the trimmed V and J ends, which lost 3 bases and 2 bases, there was a span of 8 bases. The CDR3 is made up of 14 amino acids. The chain's CDR3 is CASSMGRAGNTIYF. CDR3 nucleotide sequence: TGTGCCAGTAGTATGGGCAGGGCTGGAAACACCATATATTTT.

The rearrangement joins TRBV9 to TRBJ2-2; perhaps TRBD1 as D (6 bases). From germline, CDR1 is SGDLS and CDR2 YYNGEE. The CDR3 is made up of 16 amino acids. Deletions cut 0 bases from V and 4 bases from J, with 13 bases between. In DNA form, the CDR3 reads TGTGCCAGCAGCGTAGGGGGGCGTATGGGCACCGGGGAGCTGTTTTTT. This gives the protein CASSVGGRMGTGELFF.

The chain uses TRBV7-9 and TRBJ1-2; no definite D call. V was shortened by 1 base and J by 6 bases, with 9 bases between the two germline ends. The germline V gene encodes CDR1 SEHNR and CDR2 FQNEAQ (reference sequence). The CDR3 contains 13 residues. The CDR3 sequence is CASSLGWYDGYTF. The CDR3 nucleotides read TGTGCCAGCAGCTTAGGGTGGTACGATGGCTACACCTTC.

V is TRBV28 and J is TRBJ1-6; D not resolved. The germline V gene has CDR1 MDHEN and CDR2 SYDVKM. The CDR3 spans 14 residues. V lost 5 bases and J lost 5, with 10 bases in between. DNA for the CDR3: TGTGCCAGCAGTCAGATCAAAAATAATTCACCCCTCCACTTT. Its protein product is CASSQIKNNSPLHF.

This chain joins TRBV11-2 and TRBJ2-5; 10 bases are shared with TRBD2. Germline CDR1 SGHAT, CDR2 FQNNGV. Trimming took 1 base from V and 4 from J; bases not matched to a gene: 6. The CDR3 loop spans 16 amino acids. For the CDR3, the DNA is TGTGCCAGCAGCTTAGGTCCTAGCGGGAGTTCAGAGACCCAGTACTTC. This sequence encodes CASSLGPSGSSETQYF.

The genes are TRBV29-1 and TRBJ1-1; D might be TRBD1 (6 bases). Per germline, CDR1 SQVTM and CDR2 ANQGSEA. Trimming cost V 7 bases and J 0 bases, with 12 bases left between them. The CDR3 covers 13 residues. This CDR3 reads CSARKGVNTEAFF. The CDR3, as DNA: TGCAGCGCCCGAAAGGGGGTGAACACTGAAGCTTTCTTT.

The chain links TRBV7-8 to TRBJ2-1; D possibly corresponds to TRBD2 (5 bases). This CDR3 is built from 13 residues. V lost 4 bases, J lost 4 bases, and 8 bases lay in between. Germline CDR1 is SGHVS and CDR2 is FQNEAQ. The CDR3 is CASSYSGYNEQFF. As DNA, the CDR3 is TGTGCCAGCAGCTACTCGGGGTACAATGAGCAGTTCTTC.

The chain couples TRBV19 to TRBJ2-1; TRBD2 agrees at 9 bases. Trimming removed 6 bases from V and 12 bases from J; junction bases left unmatched: 15. Per the germline V gene, CDR1 is LNHDA and CDR2 is SQIVND (reference sequence). The length of the CDR3 is 15 residues. The chain's CDR3 is CASSTIGTSRVGQFF. In DNA, the CDR3 is TGTGCCAGTAGCACAATCGGGACTAGCCGGGTTGGGCAGTTCTTC.

This clone has more than one count but fewer than ten. The genes are TRBV27 and TRBJ2-7; no clear D. This CDR3 region has 15 residues. Trimming left V 3 bases short and J 0 bases short, with 12 bases between. From germline, CDR1 is MNHEY and CDR2 SMNVEV (reference sequence). The CDR3 nucleotides are TGTGCCAGCAGTTTTTTAGCCGACGGCTCCTACGAGCAGTACTTC. This codes for CASSFLADGSYEQYF.

This chain joins TRBV6-4 and TRBJ1-6; 7 bases map to TRBD1. Germline CDR1 reads MRHNA; CDR2 reads SNTAGT. The trim removed 8 bases at V and 9 bases at J, leaving 7 bases unmatched. This CDR3 contains 13 residues. The CDR3 protein is CASSGTVGSPLHF. In nucleotides, the CDR3 is TGTGCCAGCTCCGGGACAGTTGGTTCACCCCTCCACTTT.

This clone was seen only a few times. V and J are TRBV5-1 and TRBJ1-6, with a weak D call TRBD1 (5 bases). CDR3 length equals 14 residues. V was shortened by 2 bases and J by 10 bases, with 13 bases between the two germline ends. CDR1 and CDR2 (germline): SGHRS, YFSETQ. CDR3: CASSFGGGKSPLHF. The CDR3 coding sequence is TGCGCCAGCAGCTTTGGGGGGGGTAAGTCACCCCTCCACTTT.

As to this clone: Additional DNA sequences in this sample encode the identical CDR3. The rearrangement uses TRBV4-1 and TRBJ1-2; 9 positions agree with TRBD1. The CDR3 is 13 residues long. Losses at the gene ends were 3 bases for V and 4 bases for J; bases not matched to a gene: 0. Germline V CDR1 and CDR2: MGHRA, YSYEKL. The CDR3 DNA is TGCGCCAGCAGCCAGGACAGGGGCTATGGCTACACCTTC. Its protein product is CASSQDRGYGYTF.

This clone came up once. The chain combines TRBV9 with TRBJ2-5; 12 bases agree with TRBD2. CDR3 length: 16 amino acids. The junction had 6 bases not matched to a gene; V was cut back by 3 bases and J by 3 bases. CDR1 and CDR2 (germline): SGDLS, YYNGEE. CDR3 DNA sequence: TGTGCCAGCAGCGGCCCCACTAGCGGGGGGAAAGAGACCCAGTACTTC. Protein sequence: CASSGPTSGGKETQYF. Looking up the rest from reference TRBV9 and TRBJ2-5 gives the full variable domain: DSGVTQTPKHLITATGQRVTLRCSPRSGDLSVYWYQQSLDQGLQFLIQYYNGEERAKGNILERFSAQQFPDLHSELNLSSLELGDSALYFCASSGPTSGGKETQYFGPGTRLLVL.

The chain combines TRBV5-1 with TRBJ1-4, with TRBD1 matching 9 bases. The trim removed 4 bases at V and 3 bases at J, leaving 16 bases unmatched. CDR3 size: 19 residues. CDR1 and CDR2 (germline): SGHRS, YFSETQ. The CDR3 sequence is CASSTTIGDRVISNEKLFF. The CDR3 nucleotides read TGCGCCAGCAGCACAACTATAGGGGACAGGGTTATTTCTAATGAAAAACTGTTTTTT.

V is TRBV10-3 and J is TRBJ2-2; TRBD1 aligns across 8 bases. This CDR3 contains 15 residues. Per the germline V gene, CDR1 is ENHRY and CDR2 is SYGVKD. With 6 bases clipped from V and 3 bases from J, the junction kept 6 bases outside the gene matches. The CDR3, as DNA: TGTGCCATCAGAAGCACAGGGGGTGACACCGGGGAGCTGTTTTTT. This translates into CAIRSTGGDTGELFF.